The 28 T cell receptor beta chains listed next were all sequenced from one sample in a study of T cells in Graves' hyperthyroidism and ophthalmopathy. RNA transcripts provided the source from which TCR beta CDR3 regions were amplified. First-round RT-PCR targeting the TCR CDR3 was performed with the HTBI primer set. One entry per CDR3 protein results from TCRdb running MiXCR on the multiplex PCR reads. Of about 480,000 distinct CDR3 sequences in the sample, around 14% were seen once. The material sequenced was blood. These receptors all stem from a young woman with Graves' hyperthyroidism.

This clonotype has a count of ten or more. The CDR3 DNA sequence: TGTGCCAGCAGCCCCCGCCCAGCGGGAGGTGGGAATGAGCAGTTCTTC. Translating it yields CASSPRPAGGGNEQFF. The chain employs TRBV3-1 and TRBJ2-1, with 9 bases that match TRBD2. J lost 7 bases, V lost 4 bases, and 11 bases had no gene match. This CDR3 comprises 16 residues. CDR1 and CDR2 (germline): LGHDT, YNNKEL (reference sequence).

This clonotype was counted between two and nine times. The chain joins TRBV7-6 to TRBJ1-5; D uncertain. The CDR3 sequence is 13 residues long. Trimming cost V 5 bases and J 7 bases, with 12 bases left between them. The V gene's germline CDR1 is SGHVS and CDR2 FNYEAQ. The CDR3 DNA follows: TGTGCCAGCAGCAGGAGGGAGGACCAGCCCCAGCATTTT. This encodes CASSRREDQPQHF. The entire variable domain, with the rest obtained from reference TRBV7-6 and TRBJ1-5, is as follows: GAGVSQSPRYKVTKRGQDVALRCDPISGHVSLYWYRQALGQGPEFLTYFNYEAQQDKSGLPNDRFSAERPEGSISTLTIQRTEQRDSAMYRCASSRREDQPQHFGDGTRLSIL.

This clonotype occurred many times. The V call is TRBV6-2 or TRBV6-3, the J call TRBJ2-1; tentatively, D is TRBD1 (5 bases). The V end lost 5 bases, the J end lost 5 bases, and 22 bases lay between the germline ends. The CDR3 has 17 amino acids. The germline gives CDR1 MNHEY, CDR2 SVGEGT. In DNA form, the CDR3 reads TGTGCCAGCAGTCCAATACGACCAGGGCAACTCCACAATGAGCAGTTCTTC. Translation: CASSPIRPGQLHNEQFF.

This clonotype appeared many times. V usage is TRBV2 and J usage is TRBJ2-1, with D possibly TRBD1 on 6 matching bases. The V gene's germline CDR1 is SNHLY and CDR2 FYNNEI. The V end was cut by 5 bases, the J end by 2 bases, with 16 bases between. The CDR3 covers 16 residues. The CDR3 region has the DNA TGTGCCAGCAGTCAACAGGGCCCCTTAACCTACAATGAGCAGTTCTTC. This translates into CASSQQGPLTYNEQFF.

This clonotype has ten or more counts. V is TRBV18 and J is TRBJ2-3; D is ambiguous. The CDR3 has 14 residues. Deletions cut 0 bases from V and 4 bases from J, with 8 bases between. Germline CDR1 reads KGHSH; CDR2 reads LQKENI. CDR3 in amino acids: CASSPPHTPDTQYF. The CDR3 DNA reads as TGTGCCAGCTCACCACCTCACACCCCAGATACGCAGTATTTT.

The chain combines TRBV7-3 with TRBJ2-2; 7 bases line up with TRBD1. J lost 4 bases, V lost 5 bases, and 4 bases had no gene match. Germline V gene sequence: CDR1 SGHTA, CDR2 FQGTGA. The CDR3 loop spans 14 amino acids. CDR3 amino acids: CASSVNRGTGELFF. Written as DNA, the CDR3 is TGTGCCAGCAGCGTAAACAGGGGCACCGGGGAGCTGTTTTTT.

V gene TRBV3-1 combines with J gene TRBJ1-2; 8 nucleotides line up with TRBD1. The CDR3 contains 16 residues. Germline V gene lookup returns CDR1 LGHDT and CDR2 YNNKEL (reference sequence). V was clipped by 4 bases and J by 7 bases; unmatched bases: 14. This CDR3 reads CASSLAGVRGRSGYTF. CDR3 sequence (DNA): TGTGCCAGCAGCCTAGCGGGAGTCAGGGGGCGGAGTGGCTACACCTTC.

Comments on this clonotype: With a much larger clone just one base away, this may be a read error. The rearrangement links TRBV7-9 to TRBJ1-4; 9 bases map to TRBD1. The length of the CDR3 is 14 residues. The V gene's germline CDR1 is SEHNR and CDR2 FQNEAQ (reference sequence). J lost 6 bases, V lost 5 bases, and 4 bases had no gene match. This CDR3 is CASSARDRDEKLFF. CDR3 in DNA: TGTGCCAGCAGCGCCCGGGACAGGGATGAAAAACTGTTTTTT.

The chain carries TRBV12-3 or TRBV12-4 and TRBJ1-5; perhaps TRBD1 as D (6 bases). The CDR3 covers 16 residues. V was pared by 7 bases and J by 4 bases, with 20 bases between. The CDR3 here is CASISGMLQGNQPQHF. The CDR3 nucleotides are TGTGCCAGCATTTCCGGAATGCTTCAGGGGAATCAGCCCCAGCATTTT.

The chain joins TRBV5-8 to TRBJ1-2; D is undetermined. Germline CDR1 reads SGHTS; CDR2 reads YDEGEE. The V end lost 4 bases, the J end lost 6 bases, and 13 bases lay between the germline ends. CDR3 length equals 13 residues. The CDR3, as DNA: TGTGCCAGCAGCCCAGACAATTTTCATGGCTACACCTTC. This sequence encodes CASSPDNFHGYTF.

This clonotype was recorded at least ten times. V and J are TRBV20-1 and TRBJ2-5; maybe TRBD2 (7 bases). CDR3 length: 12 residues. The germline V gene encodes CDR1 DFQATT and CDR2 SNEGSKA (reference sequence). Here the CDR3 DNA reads TGCAGCCAAAGCGGGACACAAGAGACCCAGTACTTC. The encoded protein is CSQSGTQETQYF.

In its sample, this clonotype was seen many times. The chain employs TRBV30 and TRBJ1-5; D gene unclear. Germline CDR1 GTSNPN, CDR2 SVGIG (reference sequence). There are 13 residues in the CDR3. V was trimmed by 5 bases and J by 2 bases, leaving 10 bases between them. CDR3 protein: CAWEVDGNQPQHF. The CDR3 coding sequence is TGTGCCTGGGAGGTGGATGGCAATCAGCCCCAGCATTTT.

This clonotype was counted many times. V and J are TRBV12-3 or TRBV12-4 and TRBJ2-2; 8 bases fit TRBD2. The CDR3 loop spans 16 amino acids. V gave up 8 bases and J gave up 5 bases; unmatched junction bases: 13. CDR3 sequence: CASGSGSGSQTGELFF. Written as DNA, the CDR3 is TGTGCCAGCGGTTCGGGCAGCGGGAGTCAAACCGGGGAGCTGTTTTTT.

The CDR3 sequence is CASSRGDPNNEQFF. The CDR3 coding sequence is TGTGCCAGCAGCCGCGGGGACCCCAACAATGAGCAGTTCTTC. The chain has TRBV2 and TRBJ2-1; tentatively, D is TRBD2 (6 bases). V shed 6 bases and J shed 5 bases, with 14 bases lying between them. Germline assignment: CDR1 SNHLY and CDR2 FYNNEI. This CDR3 comprises 14 residues. The full variable domain, rest sourced from reference TRBV2 and TRBJ2-1, is EPEVTQTPSHQVTQMGQEVILRCVPISNHLYFYWYRQILGQKVEFLVSFYNNEISEKSEIFDDQFSVERPDGSNFTLKIRSTKLEDSAMYFCASSRGDPNNEQFFGPGTRLTVL.

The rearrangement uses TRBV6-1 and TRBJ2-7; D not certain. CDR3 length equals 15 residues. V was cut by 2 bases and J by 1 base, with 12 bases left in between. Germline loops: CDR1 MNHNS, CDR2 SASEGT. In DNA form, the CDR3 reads TGTGCCAGCAGTGAATTCTTTAGCTGGTCCTACGAGCAGTACTTC. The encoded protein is CASSEFFSWSYEQYF.

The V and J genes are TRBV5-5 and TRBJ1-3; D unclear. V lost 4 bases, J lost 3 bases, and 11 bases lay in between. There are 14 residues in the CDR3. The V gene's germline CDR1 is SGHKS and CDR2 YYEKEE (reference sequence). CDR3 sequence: CASSGWTDGNTIYF. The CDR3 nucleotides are TGTGCCAGCAGCGGCTGGACGGATGGAAACACCATATATTTT.

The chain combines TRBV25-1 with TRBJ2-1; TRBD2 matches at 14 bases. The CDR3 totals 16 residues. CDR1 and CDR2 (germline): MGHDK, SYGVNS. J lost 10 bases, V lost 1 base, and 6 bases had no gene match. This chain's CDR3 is CASSEWRGLAGEEQFF. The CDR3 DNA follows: TGTGCCAGCAGTGAATGGAGGGGACTAGCGGGAGAAGAGCAGTTCTTC.

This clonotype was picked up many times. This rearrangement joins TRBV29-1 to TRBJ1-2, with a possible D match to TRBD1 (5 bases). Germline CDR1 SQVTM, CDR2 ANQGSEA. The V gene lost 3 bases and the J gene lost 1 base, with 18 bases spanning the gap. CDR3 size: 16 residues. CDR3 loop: CSVDYGAGVGNYGYTF. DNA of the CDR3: TGCAGCGTTGATTATGGGGCGGGGGTTGGTAACTATGGCTACACCTTC.

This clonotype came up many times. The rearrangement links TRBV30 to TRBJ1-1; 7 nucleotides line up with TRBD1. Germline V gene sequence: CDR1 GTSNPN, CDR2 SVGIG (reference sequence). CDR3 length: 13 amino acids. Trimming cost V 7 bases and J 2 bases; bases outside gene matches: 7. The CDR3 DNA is TGTGCCTTGGACAGGCGCGGTAACACTGAAGCTTTCTTT. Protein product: CALDRRGNTEAFF.

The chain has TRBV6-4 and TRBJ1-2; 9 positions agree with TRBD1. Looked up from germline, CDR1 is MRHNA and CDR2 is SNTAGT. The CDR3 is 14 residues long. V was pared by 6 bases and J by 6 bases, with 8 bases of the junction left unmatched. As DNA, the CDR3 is TGTGCCAGCAGGCGGACAGGGGAGAGGAATGGCTACACCTTC. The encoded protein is CASRRTGERNGYTF.

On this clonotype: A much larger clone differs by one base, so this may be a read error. CDR3: CSALRAGGNLDEQFF. CDR3 DNA sequence: TGCAGTGCTCTTAGGGCTGGCGGGAATTTAGATGAGCAGTTCTTC. This chain connects TRBV20-1 to TRBJ2-1; tentatively, D is TRBD2 (6 bases). V was trimmed by 5 bases and J by 8 bases, leaving 22 bases between them. CDR3 length equals 15 residues. CDR1 DFQATT and CDR2 SNEGSKA come from the germline V gene (reference sequence).

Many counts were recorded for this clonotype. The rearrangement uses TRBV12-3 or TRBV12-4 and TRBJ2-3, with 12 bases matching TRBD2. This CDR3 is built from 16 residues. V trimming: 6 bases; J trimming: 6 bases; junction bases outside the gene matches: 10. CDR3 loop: CASRASGRAIWDTQYF. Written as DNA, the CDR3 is TGTGCCAGCAGGGCTAGCGGGAGGGCCATTTGGGATACGCAGTATTTT.

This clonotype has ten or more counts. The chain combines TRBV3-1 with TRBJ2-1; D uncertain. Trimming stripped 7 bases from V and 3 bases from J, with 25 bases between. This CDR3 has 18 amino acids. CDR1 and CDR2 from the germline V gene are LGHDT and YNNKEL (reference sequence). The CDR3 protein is CASTPYPPLPGDYNEQFF. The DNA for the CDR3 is TGTGCCAGCACCCCTTATCCCCCTCTCCCGGGCGACTACAATGAGCAGTTCTTC.

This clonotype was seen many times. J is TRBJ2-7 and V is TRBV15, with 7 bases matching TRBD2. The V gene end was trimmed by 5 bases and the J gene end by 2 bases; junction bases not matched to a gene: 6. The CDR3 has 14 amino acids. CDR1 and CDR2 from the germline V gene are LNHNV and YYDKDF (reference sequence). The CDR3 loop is CATSLLGRAYEQYV. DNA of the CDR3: TGTGCCACCAGCCTACTAGGGAGGGCCTACGAGCAGTACGTC.

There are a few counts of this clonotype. This CDR3 is CASSINRWGGNQPQHF. The DNA for the CDR3 is TGTGCCAGTAGTATAAACAGGTGGGGAGGCAATCAGCCCCAGCATTTT. The chain employs TRBV19 and TRBJ1-5; perhaps TRBD1 as D (5 bases). Trimming took off 2 bases at V and 2 bases at J, with 13 bases between the two ends. The length of the CDR3 is 16 residues. CDR1 and CDR2 from the germline V gene are LNHDA and SQIVND (reference sequence).

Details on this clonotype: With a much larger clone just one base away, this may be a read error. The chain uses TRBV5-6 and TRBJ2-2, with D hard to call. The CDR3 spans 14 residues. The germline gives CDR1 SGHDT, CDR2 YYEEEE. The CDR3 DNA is TGTGCCGGCAGCTTGGGCGGAATCACCGGGGAGCTGTTTTTT. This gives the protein CAGSLGGITGELFF.

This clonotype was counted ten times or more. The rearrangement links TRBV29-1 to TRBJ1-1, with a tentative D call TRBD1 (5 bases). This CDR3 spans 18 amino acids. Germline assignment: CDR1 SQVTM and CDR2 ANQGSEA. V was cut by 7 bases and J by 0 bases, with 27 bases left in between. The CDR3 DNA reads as TGCAGCGGAGCCCGCCTATTCCGGGACGGAGTGCTGAACACTGAAGCTTTCTTT. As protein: CSGARLFRDGVLNTEAFF.

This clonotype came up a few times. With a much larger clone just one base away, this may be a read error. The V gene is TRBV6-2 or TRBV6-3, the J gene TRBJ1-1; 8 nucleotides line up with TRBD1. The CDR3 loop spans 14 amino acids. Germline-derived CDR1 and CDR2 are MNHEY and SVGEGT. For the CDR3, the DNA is TGTGGCAGCAGTGACCAGGACAGGGTACCTGAAGCTTTCTTT. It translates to CGSSDQDRVPEAFF.